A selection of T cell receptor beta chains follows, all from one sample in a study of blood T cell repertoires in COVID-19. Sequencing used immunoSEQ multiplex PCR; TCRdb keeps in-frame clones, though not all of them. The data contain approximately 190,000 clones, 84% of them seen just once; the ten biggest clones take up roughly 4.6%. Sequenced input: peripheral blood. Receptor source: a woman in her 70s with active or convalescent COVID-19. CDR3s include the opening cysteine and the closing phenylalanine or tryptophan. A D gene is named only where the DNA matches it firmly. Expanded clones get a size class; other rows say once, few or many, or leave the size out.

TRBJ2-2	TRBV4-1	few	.	TGCGCCAGCAGCCAGGGGGGAGGAAGGACCGGGGAGCTGTTTTTT	CASSQGGGRTGELFF
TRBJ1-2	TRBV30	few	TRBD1	TGTGCCGGAGTACAGGGGAACTATGGCTACACCTTC	CAGVQGNYGYTF
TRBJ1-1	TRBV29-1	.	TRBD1	TGCAGCGTTGGGGACAGGAACACTGAAGCTTTCTTT	CSVGDRNTEAFF
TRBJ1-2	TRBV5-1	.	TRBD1	TGCGCCAGCAGCTCACAGGGGGGAAACTATGGCTACACCTTC	CASSSQGGNYGYTF
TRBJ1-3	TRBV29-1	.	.	TGCAGCGTTGAAGTCCCAGGCTCTGGAAACACCATATATTTT	CSVEVPGSGNTIYF
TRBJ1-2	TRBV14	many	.	TGTGCCAGCAGCCAAGCTACGGGTGGTGGCTACACCTTC	CASSQATGGGYTF
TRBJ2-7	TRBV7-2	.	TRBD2	TGTGCCAGCAGCTTACGGACTAGCGGTCCCTACGAGCAGTACTTC	CASSLRTSGPYEQYF
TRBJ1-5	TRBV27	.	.	TGTGCCAGCAGTCGAAGACAGGCCCCCAATCAGCCCCAGCATTTT	CASSRRQAPNQPQHF
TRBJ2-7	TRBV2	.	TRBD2	TGTGCCAGCAGCTCCGGGGGGGGAGAGTACGGTGAGCAGTACTTC	CASSSGGGEYGEQYF
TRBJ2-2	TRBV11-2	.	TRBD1	TGTGCCAGCAGCGGCGATACAGGGGGCGGTGAGCTGTTTTTT	CASSGDTGGGELFF